The entry that follows covers one T cell receptor (beta chain) sequence. This specimen belongs to a study of blood T cell repertoires in COVID-19. Across the study: Acute and convalescent COVID-19 samples came from the United States, Italy and Spain. The cDNA or gDNA used as material had been derived from T cells, B-cell-depleted T cells, or PBMCs.

Per the authors' pipeline: From reference gene primer amplification, estimates of nucleated cell counts were derived. The method was immunoSEQ multiplex PCR; TCRdb's version includes in-frame clones alone and lacks a portion of them. Clone size and the V and J calls come from that table; the DNA yielded D and trimming. The table has 150,000 to 200,000 clones, 70% to 90% seen once. V gave up 0 bases and J gave up 3 bases, with 12 bases separating them. CDR1 SGHRS and CDR2 YFSETQ come from the germline V gene. The CDR3 runs to 15 residues. This receptor was obtained from a man aged 35 to 55 with active or convalescent COVID-19. Material for sequencing was peripheral blood. The V call is TRBV5-1, the J call TRBJ1-1, with a weak D call TRBD1 (5 bases). The CDR3 region has the DNA TGCGCCAGCAGCTTGGGTCAGGGAGGATACACTGAAGCTTTCTTT. Protein sequence: CASSLGQGGYTEAFF.